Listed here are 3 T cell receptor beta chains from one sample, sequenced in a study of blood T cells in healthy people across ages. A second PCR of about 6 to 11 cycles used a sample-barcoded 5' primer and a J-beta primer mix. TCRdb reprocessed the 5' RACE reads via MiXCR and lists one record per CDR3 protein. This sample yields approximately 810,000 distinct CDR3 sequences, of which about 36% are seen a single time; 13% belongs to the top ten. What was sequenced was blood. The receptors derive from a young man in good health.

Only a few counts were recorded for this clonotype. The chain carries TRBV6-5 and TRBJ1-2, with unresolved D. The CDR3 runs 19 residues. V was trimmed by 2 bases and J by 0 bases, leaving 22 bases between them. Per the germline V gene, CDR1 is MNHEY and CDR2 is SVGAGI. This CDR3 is CASSYESFGRVRTNYGYTF. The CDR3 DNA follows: TGTGCCAGCAGTTACGAGAGTTTTGGGAGGGTCCGGACTAACTATGGCTACACCTTC.

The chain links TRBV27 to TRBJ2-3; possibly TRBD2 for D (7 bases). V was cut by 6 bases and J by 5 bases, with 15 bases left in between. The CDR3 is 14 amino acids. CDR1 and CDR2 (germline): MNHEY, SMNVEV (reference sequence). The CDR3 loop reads CASSDRGAIDTQYF. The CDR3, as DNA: TGTGCCAGCAGCGATCGGGGGGCGATAGATACGCAGTATTTT.

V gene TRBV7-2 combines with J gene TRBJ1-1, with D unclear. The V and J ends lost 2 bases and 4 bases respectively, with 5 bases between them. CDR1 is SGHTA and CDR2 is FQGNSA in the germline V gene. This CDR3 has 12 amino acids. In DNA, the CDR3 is TGTGCCAGCAGCTTACACCTCACTGAAGCTTTCTTT. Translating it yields CASSLHLTEAFF.